What follows are 26 T cell receptor beta chains derived from one specimen sequenced in a study of low-dose radiotherapy and immunotherapy resistance in tumors. Regarding time point: after trial treatment. The treatment denotes: LDRT plus nivolumab, ipilimumab, low-dose cyclophosphamide and aspirin (RACIN trial). Both TCRalpha and TCRbeta chains were reverse transcribed with V-gene-specific primers. TCR amplification ran roughly 20 PCR cycles using constant-region and V-primer adapter primers. TCRdb itself ran the reads through MiXCR, one entry per CDR3 protein. Among roughly 100,000 distinct CDR3 sequences listed, around 20% were seen once. Specimen: PBMCs, collected after low-dose radiotherapy plus immunotherapy. Receptors were obtained from a male donor with prostate cancer.

This clonotype was seen at least ten times. The V and J genes are TRBV5-1 and TRBJ1-3; 8 nucleotides match TRBD1. The germline V gene encodes CDR1 SGHRS and CDR2 YFSETQ. V lost 3 bases, J lost 0 bases, and 5 bases stayed unmatched. CDR3 length: 16 amino acids. The CDR3 DNA sequence: TGCGCCAGCAGCTGGGCGACAGGGGACTCTGGAAACACCATATATTTT. Translating gives CASSWATGDSGNTIYF.

This clonotype was seen at least ten times. The V gene is TRBV14, the J gene TRBJ1-4; perhaps TRBD1 as D (6 bases). CDR1 is SGHDN and CDR2 is FVKESK in the germline V gene. Trimming removed 3 bases from V and 5 bases from J, with 7 bases in between. CDR3 size: 13 residues. CDR3 amino acids: CASSQTGNEKLFF. CDR3 sequence (DNA): TGTGCCAGCAGCCAGACAGGAAATGAAAAACTGTTTTTT. Full variable domain (remainder filled in from reference TRBV14 and TRBJ1-4): EAGVTQFPSHSVIEKGQTVTLRCDPISGHDNLYWYRRVMGKEIKFLLHFVKESKQDESGMPNNRFLAERTGGTYSTLKVQPAELEDSGVYFCASSQTGNEKLFFGSGTQLSVL.

The chain uses TRBV3-1 and TRBJ2-7; 7 positions match TRBD2. There are 14 residues in the CDR3. V shed 1 base, J shed 5 bases, and the junction held 5 bases outside the gene matches. Germline CDR1 and CDR2: LGHDT and YNNKEL (reference sequence). This chain's CDR3 is CASSQGLAAHEQYF. CDR3 in DNA: TGTGCCAGCAGCCAAGGCCTAGCGGCACACGAGCAGTACTTC.

This sequence joins TRBV19 and TRBJ2-5; TRBD2 aligns across 7 bases. The CDR3 contains 12 residues. V lost 7 bases and J lost 4; bases outside the gene matches: 3. CDR1 LNHDA and CDR2 SQIVND come from the germline V gene (reference sequence). The CDR3 nucleotides read TGTGCCAGTAACCCGGGAGGAGAGACCCAGTACTTC. It translates to CASNPGGETQYF.

This clonotype turned up a few times. J is TRBJ1-1 and V is TRBV20-1; TRBD1 is a possible D gene (6 bases). This CDR3 comprises 14 residues. Germline V lookup: CDR1 DFQATT, CDR2 SNEGSKA (reference sequence). V was pared by 5 bases and J by 0 bases, with 13 bases between. The CDR3 nucleotides are TGCAGTGCTCCCGACAGGCCCATGAACACTGAAGCTTTCTTT. Residues: CSAPDRPMNTEAFF.

At least ten counts were recorded for this clonotype. Its ends do not fully match the called genes, so a read error is possible. This chain uses TRBV7-7 with TRBJ2-5; unclear D gene. Looked up from germline, CDR1 is SSHAT and CDR2 is FNYEAQ (reference sequence). The CDR3 is 15 residues long. The CDR3 coding sequence is TGTGCTAGCAGCTCTGGGAAACAGATCGAAGAGACCCAGTACTTC. This translates into CASSSGKQIEETQYF.

This clonotype has a handful of counts. The rearrangement uses TRBV4-2 and TRBJ2-7; no firm D call. This CDR3 region has 14 residues. Germline V gives CDR1 LGHNA, CDR2 YNFKEQ. The V end lost 0 bases, the J end lost 2 bases, and 8 bases lay between the germline ends. CDR3 sequence reads: CASSQDDWAYEQYF. CDR3 nucleotides: TGTGCCAGCAGCCAAGACGATTGGGCCTACGAGCAGTACTTC.

The V call is TRBV6-2 or TRBV6-3, the J call TRBJ1-4, with a possible D match to TRBD1 (5 bases). The CDR3 is made up of 13 amino acids. Trimming cost V 4 bases and J 7 bases, with 10 bases left between them. Per the germline V gene, CDR1 is MNHEY and CDR2 is SVGEGT. CDR3 sequence (DNA): TGTGCCAGCAGTTCCCGGGGGAGTGAAAAACTGTTTTTT. It encodes CASSSRGSEKLFF.

The sample holds many counts of this clonotype. The V and J genes are TRBV20-1 and TRBJ1-4, with D perhaps matching TRBD1 (5 bases). CDR1 DFQATT and CDR2 SNEGSKA come from the germline V gene (reference sequence). There are 15 residues in the CDR3. V lost 4 bases and J 3 bases, leaving 15 bases between the germline ends. The CDR3 region is CSATPAGDPNEKLFF. CDR3 DNA sequence: TGCAGTGCTACCCCGGCGGGGGACCCTAATGAAAAACTGTTTTTT.

The rearrangement links TRBV28 to TRBJ2-7; D unclear. V was shortened by 1 base and J by 5 bases, with 6 bases between the two germline ends. The CDR3 runs to 12 residues. The germline CDR1 and CDR2 sequences are MDHEN and SYDVKM. The CDR3: CASSLSLNEQYF. The CDR3 DNA follows: TGTGCCAGCAGTTTATCTCTGAACGAGCAGTACTTC.

There are many counts of this clonotype. The chain employs TRBV12-3 or TRBV12-4 and TRBJ2-3, with 10 nucleotides matching TRBD2. V shed 8 bases and J 4 bases; nucleotides not matched to a gene: 12. The CDR3 has 16 residues. As DNA, the CDR3 is TGTGCCAGCCGATCGGTGAGGACTAGCGGCCCAGATACGCAGTATTTT. Protein sequence: CASRSVRTSGPDTQYF.

The rearrangement links TRBV5-1 to TRBJ1-4; D possibly corresponds to TRBD1 (6 bases). Per the germline V gene, CDR1 is SGHRS and CDR2 is YFSETQ. The CDR3 sequence is 13 residues long. Deletions cut 2 bases from V and 10 bases from J, with 12 bases between. The CDR3, as DNA: TGCGCCAGCAGCTTCCTACAGGGCGGAAAACTGTTTTTT. Residues: CASSFLQGGKLFF.

This clonotype was found many times. This chain uses TRBV19 with TRBJ1-1, with 7 bases fitting TRBD1. The CDR3 has 13 residues. V gave up 4 bases and J gave up 6 bases; unmatched junction bases: 5. From germline, CDR1 is LNHDA and CDR2 SQIVND (reference sequence). This CDR3 is CASSNRGSAEAFF. DNA of the CDR3: TGTGCCAGTAGTAACAGGGGTTCAGCTGAAGCTTTCTTT.

This clonotype has a count of ten or more. The genes are TRBV5-1 and TRBJ1-1; unclear D gene. The ends were cut back, 4 bases at V and 5 bases at J, with 18 bases in the middle. The germline gives CDR1 SGHRS, CDR2 YFSETQ. The CDR3 sequence is 15 residues long. The CDR3 coding sequence is TGCGCCAGCAGCCCCACTCAGACAATAGGGACTGAAGCTTTCTTT. This codes for CASSPTQTIGTEAFF.

This clonotype was picked up many times. The CDR3, as DNA: TGTGCCAGCAGGGATACAGGGAACTCCGGAGCTTTCTTT. This translates into CASRDTGNSGAFF. J is TRBJ1-1 and V is TRBV7-8, with TRBD1 as a possible D gene (6 bases). Germline-derived CDR1 and CDR2 are SGHVS and FQNEAQ. This CDR3 is 13 amino acids long. Trimming took off 6 bases at V and 10 bases at J, with 18 bases between the two ends. Full variable domain (missing parts from reference TRBV7-8 and TRBJ1-1): GAGVSQSPRYKVAKRGQDVALRCDPISGHVSLFWYQQALGQGPEFLTYFQNEAQLDKSGLPSDRFFAERPEGSVSTLKIQRTQQEDSAVYLCASRDTGNSGAFFGQGTRLTVV.

This clonotype was observed once. Its ends do not fully match the called genes, so a read error is possible. V usage is TRBV18 and J usage is TRBJ2-7, with 10 nucleotides matching TRBD2. The CDR3 runs to 14 residues. Germline V gene sequence: CDR1 KGHSH, CDR2 LQKENI. The CDR3 reads CDSSGTSVTYEQYF. CDR3 nucleotide sequence: TGTGACAGCTCCGGGACTAGCGTTACCTACGAGCAGTACTTC.

This clonotype was detected ten times or more. The chain recombines TRBV7-9 with TRBJ2-7; TRBD1 matches 12 bases. The CDR3 length is 14 residues. Per the germline V gene, CDR1 is SEHNR and CDR2 is FQNEAQ (reference sequence). V trimming: 5 bases; J trimming: 12 bases; junction bases outside the gene matches: 11. DNA for the CDR3: TGTGCCAGCAGCCCCCGGGACAGGGGGCAGAGATGGTACTTC. It yields the protein CASSPRDRGQRWYF.

The table lists this clonotype with many counts. The chain combines TRBV30 with TRBJ2-2; D is unclear. CDR3 size: 11 residues. Germline V gene data show CDR1 as GTSNPN and CDR2 as SVGIG (reference sequence). The germline V and J ends were trimmed by 0 bases and 7 bases, with 3 bases remaining between them. CDR3 sequence reads: CAWSVIGELFF. Written as DNA, the CDR3 is TGTGCCTGGAGTGTAATCGGGGAGCTGTTTTTT.

V is TRBV13 and J is TRBJ2-5; 8 bases map to TRBD1. The germline CDR1 and CDR2 sequences are PRHDT and FYEKMQ (reference sequence). The CDR3 length is 15 residues. The junction had 9 bases not matched to a gene; V was cut back by 4 bases and J by 5 bases. The CDR3 DNA is TGTGCCAGCAGCTCGACCGGGACAGGATTGGAGACCCAGTACTTC. Amino acids: CASSSTGTGLETQYF.

This clonotype was seen many times. The chain links TRBV9 to TRBJ2-7; D gene ambiguous. Germline CDR1 is SGDLS and CDR2 is YYNGEE. V was pared by 3 bases and J by 6 bases, with 13 bases between. The CDR3 contains 13 residues. In nucleotides, the CDR3 is TGTGCCAGCAGCGCCCCAAGTAATCGCGAGCAGTACTTC. This gives the protein CASSAPSNREQYF.

This clonotype was detected only a few times. The rearrangement uses TRBV10-3 and TRBJ2-5, with D maybe TRBD2 (7 bases). Germline V gives CDR1 ENHRY, CDR2 SYGVKD. With 2 bases removed from V and 1 base from J, the gap between germline ends came to 8 bases. The CDR3 consists of 14 residues. CDR3 DNA sequence: TGTGCCATCAGTGAGCGGGGGGCCCAAGAGACCCAGTACTTC. It specifies CAISERGAQETQYF.

This clonotype was detected many times. V is TRBV6-2 or TRBV6-3 and J is TRBJ1-2; the D is unclear. Germline loops: CDR1 MNHEY, CDR2 SVGEGT. The CDR3 totals 14 residues. Trimming stripped 8 bases from V and 7 bases from J, with 20 bases between. For the CDR3, the DNA is TGTGCCAGCCGCCCCGGACCCCACATTGGTGGCTACACCTTC. Residues: CASRPGPHIGGYTF.

This clonotype occurred many times. The J gene is TRBJ2-2, the V gene TRBV7-9; 7 nucleotides line up with TRBD2. The CDR3 is 16 amino acids. In germline, CDR1 is SEHNR, CDR2 FQNEAQ (reference sequence). V trimming: 5 bases; J trimming: 1 base; junction bases outside the gene matches: 7. The CDR3 coding sequence is TGTGCCAGCAGCAGCTGGGAGGGCCGGAACACCGGGGAGCTGTTTTTT. Translated: CASSSWEGRNTGELFF. Together with reference TRBV7-9 and TRBJ2-2, the CDR3 gives the full variable domain: DTGVSQNPRHKITKRGQNVTFRCDPISEHNRLYWYRQTLGQGPEFLTYFQNEAQLEKSRLLSDRFSAERPKGSFSTLEIQRTEQGDSAMYLCASSSWEGRNTGELFFGEGSRLTVL.

The sample holds many counts of this clonotype. The J gene is TRBJ1-1, the V gene TRBV29-1; D may be TRBD1 (5 bases). V was shortened by 3 bases and J by 3 bases, with 17 bases between the two germline ends. Germline V gene data show CDR1 as SQVTM and CDR2 as ANQGSEA. The CDR3 covers 15 residues. CDR3 in amino acids: CSVDGVGESDTEAFF. Here the CDR3 DNA reads TGCAGCGTTGACGGGGTAGGGGAGAGTGACACTGAAGCTTTCTTT.

This clonotype was counted many times. The chain couples TRBV6-1 to TRBJ2-3, with D tentatively TRBD1 or TRBD2 (5 bases each). From germline, CDR1 is MNHNS and CDR2 SASEGT. V was pared by 8 bases and J by 4 bases, with 22 bases between. This CDR3 region has 16 residues. CDR3 amino acids: CASVRRDARFPDTQYF. The CDR3, as DNA: TGTGCCAGCGTCCGTAGGGACGCAAGATTCCCAGATACGCAGTATTTT.

This clonotype has ten or more counts. This chain connects TRBV21-1 to TRBJ2-1; the table's D gene call, TRBD1, was not cross checked with the DNA. TRBV21-1 is listed as a pseudogene. This CDR3 has 16 amino acids. The DNA for the CDR3 is TGTGCCAGCAGCAGATCCGGGACAGGGGGTCCCAATGAGCAGTTCTTC. Translation gives CASSRSGTGGPNEQFF.